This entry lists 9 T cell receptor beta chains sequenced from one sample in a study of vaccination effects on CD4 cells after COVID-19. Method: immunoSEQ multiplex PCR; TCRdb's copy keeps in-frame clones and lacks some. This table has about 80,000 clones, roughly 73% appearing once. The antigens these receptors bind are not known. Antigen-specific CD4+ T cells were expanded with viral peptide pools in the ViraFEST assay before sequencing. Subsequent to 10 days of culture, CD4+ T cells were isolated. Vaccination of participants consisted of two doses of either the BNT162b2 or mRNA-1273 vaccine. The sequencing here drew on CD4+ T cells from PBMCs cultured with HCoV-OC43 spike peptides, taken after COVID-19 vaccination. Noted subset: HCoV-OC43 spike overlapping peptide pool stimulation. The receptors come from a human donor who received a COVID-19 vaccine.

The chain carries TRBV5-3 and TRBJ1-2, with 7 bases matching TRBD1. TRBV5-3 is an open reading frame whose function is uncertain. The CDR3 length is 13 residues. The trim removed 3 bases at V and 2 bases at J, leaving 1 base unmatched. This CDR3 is CARSCRGNYGYTF. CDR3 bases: TGTGCCAGAAGCTGCAGGGGGAACTATGGCTACACCTTC.

CDR3 region: CASSQIGANQPQHF. In nucleotides, the CDR3 is TGCGCCAGCAGCCAAATCGGGGCGAATCAGCCCCAGCATTTT. The genes are TRBV4-1 and TRBJ1-5, with D possibly being TRBD1 (5 bases). The CDR3 is 14 residues long. Trimming left V 2 bases short and J 4 bases short, with 9 bases between. Germline V gives CDR1 MGHRA, CDR2 YSYEKL.

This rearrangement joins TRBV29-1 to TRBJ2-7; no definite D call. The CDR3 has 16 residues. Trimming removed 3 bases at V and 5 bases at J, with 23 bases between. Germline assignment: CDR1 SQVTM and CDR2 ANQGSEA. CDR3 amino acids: CSVEEKWPTFLDEQYV. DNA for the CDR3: TGCAGCGTTGAGGAAAAGTGGCCAACCTTCCTGGACGAGCAGTACGTC.

CDR3 in DNA: TGTGCCAGCAGTGAATGGAGTAATGGCTACACCTTC. Translated: CASSEWSNGYTF. J is TRBJ1-2 and V is TRBV2; D is unresolved. Trimming cost V 2 bases and J 6 bases, with 7 bases left between them. Germline CDR1 and CDR2: SNHLY and FYNNEI. The CDR3 length is 12 residues.

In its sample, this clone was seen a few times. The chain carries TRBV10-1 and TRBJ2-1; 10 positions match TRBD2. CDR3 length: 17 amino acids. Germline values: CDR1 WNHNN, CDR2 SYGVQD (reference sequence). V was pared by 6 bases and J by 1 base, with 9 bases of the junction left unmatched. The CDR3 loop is CASSRAGGPRSYNEQFF. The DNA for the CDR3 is TGCGCCAGCAGCAGAGCGGGGGGGCCTAGGTCCTACAATGAGCAGTTCTTC.

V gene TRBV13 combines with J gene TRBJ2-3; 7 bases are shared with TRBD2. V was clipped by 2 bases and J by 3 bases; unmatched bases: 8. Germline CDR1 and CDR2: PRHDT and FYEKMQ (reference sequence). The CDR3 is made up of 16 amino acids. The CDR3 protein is CASSLRSGSGTDTQYF. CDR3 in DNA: TGTGCCAGCAGCTTACGGAGTGGTAGCGGGACAGATACGCAGTATTTT.

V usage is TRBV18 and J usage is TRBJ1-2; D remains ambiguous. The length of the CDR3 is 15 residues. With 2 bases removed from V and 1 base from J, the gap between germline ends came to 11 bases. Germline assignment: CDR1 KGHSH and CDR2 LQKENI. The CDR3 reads CASSPAGIDNYGYTF. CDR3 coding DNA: TGTGCCAGCTCACCAGCCGGGATTGATAACTATGGCTACACCTTC.

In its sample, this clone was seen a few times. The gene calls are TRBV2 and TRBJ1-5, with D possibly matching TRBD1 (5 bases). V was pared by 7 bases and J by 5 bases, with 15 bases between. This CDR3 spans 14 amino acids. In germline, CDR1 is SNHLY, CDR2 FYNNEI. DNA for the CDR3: TGTGCCAGCAAGTCAGTGGGGCTTTATCAGCCCCAGCATTTT. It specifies CASKSVGLYQPQHF.

CDR3 residues: CASSLGVRVHEQFF. As DNA, the CDR3 is TGCGCCAGCAGCTTGGGGGTTCGGGTGCATGAGCAGTTCTTC. The chain recombines TRBV5-1 with TRBJ2-1; D ambiguous. Germline CDR1 reads SGHRS; CDR2 reads YFSETQ. V lost 0 bases, J lost 8 bases, and 12 bases lay in between. The length of the CDR3 is 14 residues.